This T cell receptor beta chain was recorded in a study of quantifying T cell responses using KT2 cells. Overall study: cDNA was made from DNase-treated RNA using alpha and beta constant primers.

The CDR3 contains 13 residues. Germline V lookup: CDR1 MNHEY, CDR2 SVGEGT. V was trimmed by 7 bases and J by 6 bases, leaving 14 bases between them. A few counts support this clonotype. The cDNA 3' end received a ligated oligonucleotide with a UMI. The first PCR ran 4 to 5 cycles with an equimolar RC1.1 and RC1.2 beta primer mix. TCRdb independently ran MiXCR on the UMI-ligation and nested PCR reads; one entry per CDR3 protein. Found here are about 33,000 distinct CDR3 sequences, about a tenth of them singletons; the top ten hold 8.5% to 10%. KT2 cells were mixed with fixed PBMC numbers at varying ratios.

This sequence was found in a human donor. The rearrangement joins TRBV6-2 or TRBV6-3 to TRBJ2-3; the D gene could be TRBD1 or TRBD2 (5 bases each). Sequencing was carried out using PBMCs spiked with cells of the T cell clone KT2. The CDR3 nucleotides read TGTGCCAGCAAAAATGGGGGTTTTGATACGCAGTATTTT. Its protein product is CASKNGGFDTQYF.